The 19 T cell receptor beta chains presented below share a single source sample, sequenced in a study of blood T cell repertoires in COVID-19. Sequencing used immunoSEQ multiplex PCR; TCRdb keeps in-frame clones, though not all of them. The data show around 450,000 clones, with roughly 89% seen just once and approximately 4.5% held by the top ten. Material for sequencing was peripheral blood. Receptors were obtained from a woman in her twenties or thirties with acute or convalescent COVID-19.

V and J are TRBV3-1 (or the pseudogene TRBV3-2) and TRBJ2-2; 9 bases agree with TRBD2. V shed 3 bases and J 7 bases; nucleotides not matched to a gene: 9. The CDR3 runs to 16 residues. CDR1 LGHDT and CDR2 YNNKEL come from the germline V gene (reference sequence). The CDR3 loop is CASSHTGTSSDGELFF. The CDR3 bases are TGTGCCAGCAGCCATACCGGGACTAGCAGTGACGGGGAGCTGTTTTTT.

This clone showed up just a few times. The chain employs TRBV21-1 and TRBJ2-5; the table's D call, TRBD2, was not checked against the DNA. TRBV21-1 is deemed a pseudogene. This CDR3 comprises 12 residues. CDR3 nucleotide sequence: TGTGCCAGCAGCAAAAGGCGGGAGACCCAGTACTTC. This sequence encodes CASSKRRETQYF.

The V and J genes are TRBV30 and TRBJ1-5, with 7 bases identical to TRBD1. The CDR3 totals 13 residues. The germline V gene has CDR1 GTSNPN and CDR2 SVGIG (reference sequence). Trimming took 2 bases from V and 5 from J; bases not matched to a gene: 3. CDR3 amino acids: CAWSRDRDQPQHF. CDR3 sequence (DNA): TGTGCCTGGAGTAGGGACAGAGATCAGCCCCAGCATTTT.

The chain uses TRBV14 and TRBJ2-2; 9 bases fit TRBD2. The CDR3 extends over 19 amino acids. Trimming at V came to 0 bases and at J to 3 bases, leaving 11 bases not matched to a gene. In germline, CDR1 is SGHDN, CDR2 FVKESK. CDR3 loop: CASSQDFRLAGSYTGELFF. In DNA form, the CDR3 reads TGTGCCAGCAGCCAAGATTTCCGGCTAGCGGGGAGCTACACCGGGGAGCTGTTTTTT.

This rearrangement joins TRBV6-2 or TRBV6-3 to TRBJ1-5; possible D gene TRBD1, 5 bases. This CDR3 has 17 amino acids. V lost 5 bases and J lost 1, with 18 bases in between. Per germline, CDR1 MNHEY and CDR2 SVGEGT. For the CDR3, the DNA is TGTGCCAGCAGTAGCTATGGGCCAACAGGAAGCAATCAGCCCCAGCATTTT. Translated, it gives CASSSYGPTGSNQPQHF.

The chain recombines TRBV10-3 with TRBJ1-5; TRBD1 agrees at 7 bases. The CDR3 is made up of 11 amino acids. Germline lookup yields CDR1 ENHRY and CDR2 SYGVKD. Unmatched junction bases numbered 2, after V lost 4 bases and J lost 11 bases. CDR3 amino acids: CAISGQGAQHF. The CDR3 nucleotides are TGTGCCATCAGTGGGCAGGGGGCCCAGCATTTT.

The rearrangement uses TRBV9 and TRBJ1-3, with D unresolved. Trimming removed 4 bases at V and 2 bases at J, with 7 bases between. The CDR3 has 13 residues. Germline-derived CDR1 and CDR2 are SGDLS and YYNGEE. CDR3 sequence (DNA): TGTGCCAGCAGCCTTACAGCTGGAAACACCATATATTTT. It codes for CASSLTAGNTIYF.

The rearrangement links TRBV25-1 to TRBJ2-7; maybe TRBD2 (6 bases). There are 12 residues in the CDR3. In germline, CDR1 is MGHDK, CDR2 SYGVNS. Trimming stripped 10 bases from V and 4 bases from J, with 14 bases between. The CDR3 bases are TGTGCCACGGAGGGGAGTGCGTACGAGCAGTACTTC. Amino acid sequence: CATEGSAYEQYF.

The genes are TRBV28 and TRBJ2-3; 7 positions agree with TRBD2. Germline CDR1 MDHEN, CDR2 SYDVKM. CDR3 size: 14 residues. With V trimmed by 6 bases and J by 5 bases, 8 bases remained unmatched. DNA for the CDR3: TGTGCCAGCAGGCTGACGGGGGGAAGAGATACGCAGTATTTT. Translation gives CASRLTGGRDTQYF.

The chain is built from TRBV13 and TRBJ2-1; 9 nucleotides line up with TRBD2. V shed 10 bases and J 2 bases; nucleotides not matched to a gene: 6. The CDR3 covers 14 residues. Per germline, CDR1 PRHDT and CDR2 FYEKMQ (reference sequence). For the CDR3, the DNA is TGTGCCACAACCAGCGGGGGGCCCTACAATGAGCAGTTCTTC. This encodes CATTSGGPYNEQFF.

This chain connects TRBV30 to TRBJ1-1; maybe TRBD1 (6 bases). With 4 bases removed from V and 0 bases from J, the gap between germline ends came to 27 bases. Germline CDR1 and CDR2: GTSNPN and SVGIG (reference sequence). There are 19 residues in the CDR3. The CDR3: CAWIAILDRNPSMNTEAFF. CDR3 in DNA: TGTGCCTGGATTGCAATTTTGGACAGAAATCCTTCTATGAACACTGAAGCTTTCTTT.

The V and J genes are TRBV9 and TRBJ2-3; D is undetermined. Germline assignment: CDR1 SGDLS and CDR2 YYNGEE. This CDR3 contains 12 residues. V was shortened by 0 bases and J by 6 bases, with 5 bases between the two germline ends. CDR3 amino acids: CASSVAFDTQYF. CDR3 in DNA: TGTGCCAGCAGCGTAGCTTTCGATACGCAGTATTTT. The full variable domain, with the rest looked up from reference TRBV9 and TRBJ2-3, is DSGVTQTPKHLITATGQRVTLRCSPRSGDLSVYWYQQSLDQGLQFLIQYYNGEERAKGNILERFSAQQFPDLHSELNLSSLELGDSALYFCASSVAFDTQYFGPGTRLTVL.

The rearrangement uses TRBV2 and TRBJ1-5, with TRBD1 identical over 11 bases. CDR1 and CDR2 from the germline V gene are SNHLY and FYNNEI. CDR3 length equals 16 residues. V was clipped by 3 bases and J by 6 bases; unmatched bases: 7. This chain's CDR3 is CASSDGGQGAAQPQHF. CDR3 DNA: TGTGCCAGCAGTGATGGAGGACAGGGGGCGGCTCAGCCCCAGCATTTT.

The V call is TRBV6-5, the J call TRBJ2-5; D gene ambiguous. Trimming cost V 2 bases and J 5 bases, with 9 bases left between them. CDR1 is MNHEY, CDR2 SVGAGI, per germline. The CDR3 totals 13 residues. The CDR3 nucleotides are TGTGCCAGCAGTTACCTGGCTTTGGAGACCCAGTACTTC. Its protein product is CASSYLALETQYF.

The genes are TRBV5-1 and TRBJ2-1, with D unclear. CDR3 length: 12 amino acids. Trimming pared 4 bases from V and 6 bases from J, leaving 8 bases between. Germline loops: CDR1 SGHRS, CDR2 YFSETQ. The CDR3 DNA sequence: TGCGCCAGCAGCCTTCCAGGCAATGAGCAGTTCTTC. This translates into CASSLPGNEQFF.

This clone has only one observation. The J gene is TRBJ2-1, the V gene TRBV7-8, with D possibly TRBD1 on 6 matching bases. The V gene's germline CDR1 is SGHVS and CDR2 FQNEAQ. V gave up 6 bases and J gave up 4 bases, with 10 bases separating them. The CDR3 has 13 amino acids. The CDR3 DNA sequence: TGTGCCAGCAGGTCAGGGGTTTACAATGAGCAGTTCTTC. Translated, it gives CASRSGVYNEQFF.

The V call is TRBV19, the J call TRBJ2-5; the D gene is possibly TRBD1 (5 bases). CDR3 length: 14 amino acids. Germline V gene data show CDR1 as LNHDA and CDR2 as SQIVND (reference sequence). V was cut by 5 bases and J by 7 bases, with 17 bases left in between. Here the CDR3 DNA reads TGTGCCAGTAGTGGAGCAGGGATGTCCGGGACCCAGTACTTC. It translates to CASSGAGMSGTQYF.

The chain combines TRBV4-1 with TRBJ2-5; D might be TRBD2 (6 bases). This CDR3 region has 13 residues. Trimming shortened V by 1 base and J by 3 bases, and 6 bases separated the two germline ends. Germline assignment: CDR1 MGHRA and CDR2 YSYEKL. The CDR3 coding sequence is TGCGCCAGCAGCCAAGCGGGGGAAGAGACCCAGTACTTC. Translation gives CASSQAGEETQYF.

V and J are TRBV27 and TRBJ1-6, with D possibly being TRBD1 (5 bases). V was pared by 7 bases and J by 0 bases, with 10 bases between. The CDR3 loop spans 15 amino acids. The germline V gene has CDR1 MNHEY and CDR2 SMNVEV (reference sequence). The CDR3 spells CASKRQPSYNSPLHF. Written as DNA, the CDR3 is TGTGCCAGCAAACGACAGCCCTCCTATAATTCACCCCTCCACTTT.